Listed below are T cell receptor beta chains from one sample, sequenced in a study of blood T cell repertoires in COVID-19. The protocol was immunoSEQ multiplex PCR, while the TCRdb copy is restricted to in-frame clones and leaves out a portion. In the table there are 250,000 or so clones, 85% to 90% of which are singletons. What was sequenced was peripheral blood. Receptors were obtained from a woman between 40 and 50 years old who had recovered from COVID-19. Each CDR3 is given with its conserved first and last residue. The order of the fields is J gene, D gene, V gene, clone size, CDR3 DNA, CDR3 protein. The D gene is left open where the match is weak. Clone size is stated in some rows and not others, as once, few, many or a class when expanded.

>TRBJ2-2|-|TRBV7-9|-
TGTGCCAGCAGCACCCCAAGGGGGAGTCCCACCGGGGAGCTGTTTTTT
CASSTPRGSPTGELFF
>TRBJ1-2|TRBD1|TRBV14|-
TGTGCCAGCAGCCCCCTGGACAGGTCGGGGTATGGCTACACCTTC
CASSPLDRSGYGYTF
>TRBJ2-7|-|TRBV27|-
TGTGCCACCGGAGCGGGTATCTACGAGCAGTACTTC
CATGAGIYEQYF
>TRBJ1-1|-|TRBV28|few
TGTGCCAGCAGTTCATTAATGGGGGCGGGGGCTGAAGCTTTCTTT
CASSSLMGAGAEAFF
>TRBJ2-7|TRBD2|TRBV27|-
TGTGCCAGCAGTTTATCCCCTGGACTAGCAAGCGAGCAGTACTTC
CASSLSPGLASEQYF
>TRBJ2-5|-|TRBV19|-
TGTGCCAGTAGTCCCACGGGGGAGACCCAGTACTTC
CASSPTGETQYF
>TRBJ2-1|TRBD2|TRBV5-4|-
TGTGCCAGCACCACGATGGCTAGCGGGAGGGGCAATGAGCAGTTCTTC
CASTTMASGRGNEQFF
>TRBJ1-2|TRBD1|TRBV5-6|-
TGTGCCAGCAGCTTCGGGCAGGGGGCGTATGGCTACACCTTC
CASSFGQGAYGYTF
>TRBJ2-2|-|TRBV27|-
TGTGCCAGTTGGGGGGCCGGGGAGCTGTTTTTT
CASWGAGELFF
>TRBJ1-1|-|TRBV18|few
TGTGCCAGCTCCCCAACACCGGAGGCTGAAGCTTTCTTT
CASSPTPEAEAFF
>TRBJ2-1|-|TRBV2|-
TGTGCCAGCAGCAGATACAATGAGCAGTTCTTC
CASSRYNEQFF
>TRBJ1-2|-|TRBV30|-
TGTGCCTGGGCTCGTATCTATGGCTACACCTTC
CAWARIYGYTF
>TRBJ2-5|TRBD2|TRBV7-3|-
TGTGCCAGCAGCCCCCGGAGCGGGAACCAAGAGACCCAGTACTTC
CASSPRSGNQETQYF
>TRBJ2-1|TRBD2|TRBV7-8|-
TGTGCCAGCAGCAATCGGGGGACTAGCGGATACAATGAGCAGTTCTTC
CASSNRGTSGYNEQFF
>TRBJ2-6|-|TRBV19|-
TGTGCCAGTAGTATACCGGGGTCTGGGGCCAACGTCCTGACTTTC
CASSIPGSGANVLTF
>TRBJ2-1|TRBD1|TRBV3-1/TRBV3-2|few
TGTGCCAGCAGCGTACAGGGGACAGTCTACAATGAGCAGTTCTTC
CASSVQGTVYNEQFF
>TRBJ2-1|TRBD1|TRBV5-1|-
TGCGCCAGCAGCGCCGGGACAGGGAACTACAATGAGCAGTTCTTC
CASSAGTGNYNEQFF
>TRBJ2-1|TRBD2|TRBV2|-
TGTGCCAGCAGATGGGGGACTAGCGGACAGCAGTTCTTC
CASRWGTSGQQFF
>TRBJ2-7|TRBD2|TRBV6-5|-
TGTGCCAGCAGTTCGGGGGGGGCTTCCTACGAGCAGTACTTC
CASSSGGASYEQYF
>TRBJ2-1|-|TRBV11-3|-
TGTGCCAGCAGAGAGAGGGCAACTGAGCAGTTCTTC
CASRERATEQFF
>TRBJ2-1|TRBD2|TRBV2|-
TGTGCCAGCGGAGGGGTAGCGGGCAATGAGCAGTTCTTC
CASGGVAGNEQFF
>TRBJ2-7|TRBD1|TRBV2|-
TGTGCCAGCAGCCTAGGGGACAGAACCTACGAGCAGTACTTC
CASSLGDRTYEQYF
>TRBJ2-7|TRBD2|TRBV13|-
TGTGCCAGCAGCCCCGGGACTAGCGGTTCCTACGAGCAGTACTTC
CASSPGTSGSYEQYF
>TRBJ2-1|TRBD2|TRBV6-2/TRBV6-3|-
TGTGCCAGCAGTTCCCCAGGACTAGCCTCCTACAATGAGCAGTTCTTC
CASSSPGLASYNEQFF
>TRBJ2-5|TRBD2|TRBV9|-
TGTGCCAGCAGCGGGGGCGGGAGGGCCCAAGAGACCCAGTACTTC
CASSGGGRAQETQYF
>TRBJ1-1|-|TRBV9|-
TGTGCCAGCAGCGTAGGGGGCAGACTGAACACTGAAGCTTTCTTT
CASSVGGRLNTEAFF
>TRBJ1-6|-|TRBV6-5|few
TGTGCCACCCGACAGGACGGGAATTCACCCCTCCACTTT
CATRQDGNSPLHF
>TRBJ2-3|-|TRBV7-2|-
TGTGCCAGCAGCTTAGGTCCACTAAGAGGCACAGATACGCAGTATTTT
CASSLGPLRGTDTQYF
>TRBJ1-5|-|TRBV28|once
TGTGCCAGCAGGGGCGGGGGGGATCAGCCCCAGCATTTT
CASRGGGDQPQHF
>TRBJ1-2|-|TRBV11-3|-
TGTGCCAGCCGGGGGGGTGCTCAGCAAGGCTACACCTTC
CASRGGAQQGYTF
>TRBJ1-5|-|TRBV6-5|-
TGTGCCAGCAGAAGCAGGGACTATAGCAATCAGCCCCAGCATTTT
CASRSRDYSNQPQHF
>TRBJ1-6|-|TRBV6-2/TRBV6-3|few
TGTGCCAGCAGTCGGGCGGGAGATAATTCACCCCTCCACTTT
CASSRAGDNSPLHF
>TRBJ1-5|TRBD1|TRBV24-1|-
TGTGCCACCAGTGATTCGGGGACAGGGCTGATGGGGCAGCCCCAGCATTTT
CATSDSGTGLMGQPQHF
>TRBJ1-1|-|TRBV5-1|-
TGCGCCAGCAGCTTTAAGTGGGCAAGGTTAAGTAATCCGAACACTGAAGCTTTCTTT
CASSFKWARLSNPNTEAFF
>TRBJ2-1|-|TRBV20-1|-
TGCAGTGCTAGTTTTTGGCGGGAACTTCGAGGTGAGCAGTTCTTC
CSASFWRELRGEQFF
>TRBJ2-1|TRBD2|TRBV19|once
TGTGCCACACGGGAGGTACACTACAATGAGCAGTTCTTC
CATREVHYNEQFF
>TRBJ2-3|TRBD2|TRBV4-3|once
TGCGCCAGCAGCCAAGGTCGGCGGGAGTTGTCAGATACGCAGTATTTT
CASSQGRRELSDTQYF
>TRBJ1-5|TRBD1|TRBV27|-
TGTGCCAGCAGCTGGGACAGACGCAATCAGCCCCAGCATTTT
CASSWDRRNQPQHF
>TRBJ1-5|TRBD1|TRBV28|-
TGTGCCAGCGGGACAGGGCCTTTGGGGCCCCAGCATTTT
CASGTGPLGPQHF
>TRBJ2-1|-|TRBV4-2|-
TGTGCCAGCAGCCAAGATTGGGGCAGGATCTACAATGAGCAGTTCTTC
CASSQDWGRIYNEQFF
>TRBJ2-1|-|TRBV6-2/TRBV6-3|once
TGTGCCAGCAGTTATAGCAGGGACAATGAGCAGTTCTTC
CASSYSRDNEQFF
>TRBJ2-2|-|TRBV5-6|-
TGTGCCAGCAGCCCAGACTGGAACACCGGGGAGCTGTTTTTT
CASSPDWNTGELFF
>TRBJ2-3|TRBD2|TRBV9|-
TGTGCCAGCAGCCGGGGGTTAGCGGGACCAGATACGCAGTATTTT
CASSRGLAGPDTQYF
>TRBJ2-6|-|TRBV7-2|-
TGTGCCAGCAGCTTATACTCTGGGGCCAACGTCCTGACTTTC
CASSLYSGANVLTF
>TRBJ1-2|TRBD1|TRBV29-1|-
TGCAGCGTGGGGACAGGGGGCCTCCGCCGAGGCTACACCTTC
CSVGTGGLRRGYTF
>TRBJ1-1|-|TRBV9|-
TGTGCCAGCAGCGTAGCTGGAGGACAGAGCATGAACACTGAAGCTTTCTTT
CASSVAGGQSMNTEAFF
>TRBJ2-7|TRBD2|TRBV29-1|-
TGCAGCGTTGAAGAGTTAGCGGGAGACCTCGAGCAGTACTTC
CSVEELAGDLEQYF
>TRBJ1-2|TRBD1|TRBV7-6|-
TGTGCCAGCAGCTTAGAGACCACCGGGACAGGGGGCGCGGTCGGCTATGGCTACACCTTC
CASSLETTGTGGAVGYGYTF
>TRBJ2-7|-|TRBV9|-
TGTGCCAGCAGCGTAGCTACAGGTCCCTACGAGCAGTACTTC
CASSVATGPYEQYF
>TRBJ1-1|-|TRBV2|few
TGTGCCAGCAGTGATGGGGGGGTAAGGGCTTTCTTT
CASSDGGVRAFF
>TRBJ2-7|-|TRBV5-5|-
TGTGCCAGCAGCTTGGTTGTGGCGGGTCCCTACGAGCAGTACTTC
CASSLVVAGPYEQYF
>TRBJ2-2|TRBD2|TRBV3-1/TRBV3-2|-
TGTGCCAGCAGCCAAGAACCCGGACTAGGAGTGAGGACCGGGGAGCTGTTTTTT
CASSQEPGLGVRTGELFF
>TRBJ2-7|-|TRBV30|-
TGTGCCTGGACAAGCGGGCCAACCTACGAGCAGTACTTC
CAWTSGPTYEQYF
>TRBJ2-2|TRBD1|TRBV6-5|-
TGTGCCAGCAGCCCGGGACAGGGGGGGACCGGGGAGCTGTTTTTT
CASSPGQGGTGELFF
>TRBJ2-7|-|TRBV5-1|-
TGCGCCAGCAGCCCCGGGATTCTGGGGTACGAGCAGTACTTC
CASSPGILGYEQYF
>TRBJ2-7|-|TRBV9|-
TGTGCCAGCAGCATAGGGTCCAGCTCCTACGAGCAGTACTTC
CASSIGSSSYEQYF
>TRBJ2-1|TRBD2|TRBV27|-
TGTGCCAGCAGTTTCTTGGCTAGCGGGAAACACAATGAGCAGTTCTTC
CASSFLASGKHNEQFF